This TCR beta chain stems from a study of OX40 agonist ivuxolimab in advanced cancers. Clones were sequenced by immunoSEQ multiplex PCR, and TCRdb holds only the in-frame ones, with some missing. The data show 45,000 to 55,000 clones, about four fifths seen once. The study's findings and limits: Relative to CD4+ cells, CD8+ T cells on average had more expanded clones. Expanded peripheral T-cell antigen specificity went undetermined.

The germline V gene encodes CDR1 ENHRY and CDR2 SYGVKD. V shed 7 bases and J shed 1 base, with 5 bases lying between them. This CDR3 is 12 amino acids long. Blood draws occurred at baseline, cycle 4 day 1, and cycle 7 day 1. A note on this clone: Its antigen is unknown.

This TCR came from an adult with an advanced solid tumor such as melanoma, head and neck, liver or kidney cancer. Sequenced here: CD4+ or CD8+ T cells sorted from blood, sampled in a trial of the OX40 agonist ivuxolimab. V and J are TRBV10-3 and TRBJ1-5, with D uncertain. The CDR3 is CAIKGSNQPQHF. The CDR3 nucleotides are TGTGCCATCAAGGGCAGCAATCAGCCCCAGCATTTT.